The 11 T cell receptor beta chains in this list originate from one sample, sequenced in a study of beta chain features in type 1 diabetes. No antigen has been assigned to these receptors. Study-level findings and limits: Shorter TCRB CDR3s, moderately but significantly so, marked every one of the four CD4+ subsets in Type 1 diabetes patients.

As every portion of the isolated RNA was reverse transcribed, the sequencing read expressed TCRB transcripts. Some clones are missing from TCRdb's copy, which holds only in-frame ones; the method was immunoSEQ multiplex PCR. The table has roughly 53,000 clones, under 55% seen once. The sequencing input was Tregs from blood. The receptors were sampled from a man aged 25 to 45 with type 1 diabetes.

This clone was seen more than once but under ten times. This rearrangement joins TRBV7-8 to TRBJ2-3; TRBD2 matches at 7 bases. Germline V gene sequence: CDR1 SGHVS, CDR2 FQNEAQ. The CDR3 length is 15 residues. Losses at the gene ends were 6 bases for V and 2 bases for J; bases not matched to a gene: 8. The CDR3 is CASRFRLAATDTQYF. Written as DNA, the CDR3 is TGTGCCAGCAGGTTTAGGCTAGCGGCCACAGATACGCAGTATTTT.

V and J are TRBV7-9 and TRBJ1-4; D gene ambiguous. CDR1 is SEHNR, CDR2 FQNEAQ, per germline (reference sequence). This CDR3 is 15 amino acids long. Trimming took off 5 bases at V and 4 bases at J, with 14 bases between the two ends. CDR3 sequence: CASSLAGSLNEKLFF. The CDR3 bases are TGTGCCAGCAGCCTTGCCGGGTCGCTTAATGAAAAACTGTTTTTT.

The chain links TRBV28 to TRBJ2-7, with D possibly TRBD1 on 6 matching bases. The V and J ends lost 6 bases and 7 bases respectively, with 19 bases between them. Germline loops: CDR1 MDHEN, CDR2 SYDVKM. The CDR3 is 14 amino acids. The CDR3 DNA sequence: TGTGCCAGCAGCAATCAACAGGGATCGCGGGAGCAGTACTTC. The encoded protein is CASSNQQGSREQYF.

CDR3 residues: CSADRVRNEQFF. The CDR3 bases are TGCAGCGCGGACAGGGTTCGAAATGAGCAGTTCTTC. The rearrangement links TRBV29-1 to TRBJ2-1, with 8 bases matching TRBD1. The CDR3 spans 12 residues. CDR1 is SQVTM, CDR2 ANQGSEA, per germline. Trimming removed 7 bases from V and 7 bases from J; junction bases left unmatched: 6.

This clone was observed a handful of times. The chain links TRBV28 to TRBJ2-2; perhaps TRBD2 as D (5 bases). The germline V gene has CDR1 MDHEN and CDR2 SYDVKM. This CDR3 comprises 14 residues. V was pared by 3 bases and J by 5 bases, with 10 bases between. The CDR3: CASSLASRTGELFF. CDR3 coding DNA: TGTGCCAGCAGTTTGGCTAGCCGGACCGGGGAGCTGTTTTTT.

The chain uses TRBV5-1 and TRBJ2-3; 8 bases are shared with TRBD2. The CDR3 totals 16 residues. The germline CDR1 and CDR2 sequences are SGHRS and YFSETQ. V dropped 1 base and J dropped 6; count of bases not matched to a gene: 10. In DNA, the CDR3 is TGCGCCAGCAGCTTGATAACGGGAGGGCCCGGCGATACGCAGTATTTT. This gives the protein CASSLITGGPGDTQYF.

The chain uses TRBV28 and TRBJ2-3; TRBD1 agrees at 9 bases. CDR1 is MDHEN and CDR2 is SYDVKM in the germline V gene. The CDR3 is 13 residues long. Unmatched junction bases numbered 7, after V lost 8 bases and J lost 7 bases. CDR3 amino acids: CASDGQGTHTQYF. DNA of the CDR3: TGTGCCAGCGACGGACAGGGGACCCATACGCAGTATTTT.

The V gene is TRBV5-6, the J gene TRBJ2-1; tentatively, D is TRBD1 (6 bases). The CDR3 spans 18 residues. Trimming cost V 3 bases and J 0 bases, with 19 bases left between them. Germline V CDR1 and CDR2: SGHDT, YYEEEE. CDR3 amino acids: CASSWGLDSFSSYNEQFF. The CDR3 region has the DNA TGTGCCAGCAGCTGGGGGCTTGACAGTTTCAGCTCCTACAATGAGCAGTTCTTC.

This clone was detected a few times. The chain employs TRBV5-1 and TRBJ2-3; 7 positions match TRBD1. V lost 4 bases and J lost 0; bases outside the gene matches: 5. Germline CDR1 reads SGHRS; CDR2 reads YFSETQ. This CDR3 spans 15 amino acids. CDR3 sequence (DNA): TGCGCCAGCAGCCCGGGACAGACTAGCACAGATACGCAGTATTTT. Translation: CASSPGQTSTDTQYF.

V usage is TRBV7-9 and J usage is TRBJ2-3; perhaps TRBD2 as D (5 bases). Deletions cut 2 bases from V and 6 bases from J, with 12 bases between. The germline gives CDR1 SEHNR, CDR2 FQNEAQ (reference sequence). The CDR3 contains 14 residues. The CDR3 loop reads CASSLSGSWDTQYF. CDR3 in DNA: TGTGCCAGCAGCTTATCGGGGAGTTGGGATACGCAGTATTTT.

This clone was seen a few times. CDR3 amino acids: CATSNTFRDRGSYEQYF. DNA of the CDR3: TGTGCCACCAGCAACACCTTCCGGGACAGGGGCTCCTACGAGCAGTACTTC. This sequence joins TRBV15 and TRBJ2-7; 10 positions agree with TRBD1. This CDR3 comprises 17 residues. Germline V gives CDR1 LNHNV, CDR2 YYDKDF (reference sequence). V shed 4 bases, J shed 0 bases, and the junction held 9 bases outside the gene matches.